The text below deals with one T cell receptor (beta chain). This clone's antigen is unknown. No base qualities exist here, and no much larger clone lies one base off it. The data stem from a study of beta chain features in type 1 diabetes listed by TCRdb under 2018. Describing the broader study: Patients and healthy donors did not differ in mean age, gender distribution, total cell number or subset yield. In the study, recently diagnosed type 1 diabetes patients and matched healthy donors were compared on the TCRB repertoires of their sorted circulating CD4+ T cell subsets. Whereas all 30 or so donors provided naive and central memory subsets, regulatory and stem cell-like memory subsets were isolated from just 8 patients and about 8 healthy donors. A total of 85 million to 110 million sorted cells were examined across all samples, and RNA yield correlated strongly with the number of cells per subset. Overall study results and their limits: In all four CD4+ subsets, TCRB CDR3 length was moderately but significantly shorter in type 1 diabetes patients. Shorter templates might be favored by PCR, yet because patient and control samples were amplified and corrected together, any such skew would affect both groups equally. Because the HLA sub-analyses included only small numbers of individuals, any influence of HLA type on TCRB rearrangement was left unresolved. Naive, central memory and regulatory TCRB repertoires appeared to be more similar among patients than among healthy donors. At VDJ recombination sites, patients with type 1 diabetes made fewer insertions and deleted more nucleotides, a pattern implying thymic rearrangement abnormalities. Because cDNA was sequenced instead of genomic DNA, highly expressing activated cells could be over-represented, though the groups showed no difference in activation or CD3 levels.

Each donor gave one peripheral blood draw, averaging roughly 100 mL, which was collected into heparinised tubes. Using a panel that included CD45RO, CCR7, CD25, CD127, CD95 and CD27, naive, central memory, regulatory and stem cell-like memory CD4+ T cells were sorted on a BD FACSAria II. Purity was above 95% for every sorted population. PBMCs were isolated immediately by Lymphoprep density gradient centrifugation and stained directly without culture. To minimize batch effects, samples were stained and sorted in pairs, one healthy donor with one patient per experiment. All of the isolated RNA was reverse transcribed with the High Capacity cDNA Reverse Transcription Kit, so expressed TCRB transcripts were sequenced. Deep immunoSEQ sequencing was performed on naive, central memory and regulatory T cell samples, with an average of roughly 4 million total reads per sample. Sorted cells were lysed in RLT buffer, and RNA was extracted using DNase-treated RNeasy Micro or Mini kits according to cell number. To prevent cross-contamination, every cell subset was processed on its own, while patient and healthy donor samples were processed together. Using the immunoSEQ multiplex PCR, TCRB sequences were amplified from cDNA into 87-bp fragments spanning the CDR3 region. Sequencing of the amplicons was done on the Illumina HiSeq platform. Concerning the study's data processing: PCR bias was computationally corrected using synthetic template baselines, reads within Hamming distance 2 were collapsed, and singletons that could not be merged were discarded. Reads were aligned against IMGT to assign V, D and J genes, CDR3 length and insertions or deletions at six rearrangement sites. Within each subset, clonotype counts were normalized to sorted cell number, and only after that were true diversity and Gini coefficients computed with the tcR R package. The overlap coefficient, calculated on TCRB nucleotide sequences, was used to measure repertoire sharing. Out-of-frame TCRB sequences from naive cells were analyzed to stand in for the pre-selection repertoire. In TCRdb, the immuneACCESS table is reduced to in-frame sequences with V and J assigned. These tables do not hold every clone; where another copy was compared, an unresolved V gene accounts for under half, and the others remain unexplained. D and trimming come from the DNA, and the V and J calls and clone size come from that table. Recorded for this sample are 360,000 or so clones; roughly a fifth of them occurred a single time. Jointly, the top ten make up under 0.05% of the sample.

The germline V gene yields LGHNA for CDR1 and YNFKEQ for CDR2. There are 16 amino acids in the CDR3, from cysteine to phenylalanine inclusive. The only DNA kept is the CDR3, 48 bases in frame from the first base. V was cut back by 0 bases and J by 1 base, leaving a gap of 10 bases between them. This clonotype originated in a woman between 18 and 29 years old in good health. The chain was built from TRBV4-2 and TRBJ1-5; no D gene is confidently identified. The sample taken for sequencing was naive CD4+ T cells from blood. The cell subset or site label, as the study defines it: true naive CD4+ T cells. Here the CDR3 is given as CASSQDGGNSNQPQHF. Read as DNA, the sequence is TGTGCCAGCAGCCAAGACGGAGGTAACAGCAATCAGCCCCAGCATTTT.